This T cell receptor (beta chain) was retrieved from a study of low-dose radiotherapy and immunotherapy resistance in tumors. In the study overall: Fractions of 1 Gy went to Cohort 2 every two weeks, for 13 Gy over 26 weeks. The study administered intravenous cyclophosphamide at 200 mg/m2 every two weeks, one day ahead of radiation and immunotherapy.

Primers used for first-strand cDNA, a TRAV- and TRBV-specific set, covered both alpha and beta chains. Amplification of TCRs used a constant-region primer and V-primer adapter for roughly 20 PCR cycles. TCRdb fed the reads into MiXCR, producing one record per CDR3 protein. The table includes some 60,000 distinct CDR3 sequences, 26% detected once. This clonotype was detected ten times or more. Trimming removed 4 bases at V and 5 bases at J, with 10 bases between. The CDR3 has 12 residues. Germline V gene sequence: CDR1 SGHDT, CDR2 YYEEEE. Documented time point: before trial treatment. The material was PBMCs, obtained before treatment. The receptor was isolated from a male donor with rectosigmoid adenocarcinoma. This chain uses TRBV5-6 with TRBJ2-7; D gene uncertain. CDR3 protein: CASSLWGNEQYF. For the CDR3, the DNA is TGTGCCAGCAGCCTCTGGGGTAACGAGCAGTACTTC.